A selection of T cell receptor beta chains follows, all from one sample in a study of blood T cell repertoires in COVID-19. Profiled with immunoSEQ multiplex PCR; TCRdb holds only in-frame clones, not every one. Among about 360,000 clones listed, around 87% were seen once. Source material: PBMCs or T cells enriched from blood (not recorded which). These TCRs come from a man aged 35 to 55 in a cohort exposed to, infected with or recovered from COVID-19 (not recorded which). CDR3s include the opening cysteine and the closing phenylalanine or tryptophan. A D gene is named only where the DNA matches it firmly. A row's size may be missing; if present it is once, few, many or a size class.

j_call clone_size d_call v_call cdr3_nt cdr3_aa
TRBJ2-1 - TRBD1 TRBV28 TGTGCCAGCAGGCCCGGGACAGGGACCTACAATGAGCAGTTCTTC CASRPGTGTYNEQFF
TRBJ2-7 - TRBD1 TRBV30 TGTGCCTGGAGGGACAGGGGCTACTACGAGCAGTACTTC CAWRDRGYYEQYF
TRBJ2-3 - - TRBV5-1 TGCGCCAGCAGCTTGGGGAACTCGCAGGGCACAGATACGCAGTATTTT CASSLGNSQGTDTQYF
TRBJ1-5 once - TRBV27 TGTGCCAGCAGTTCCCGGACAGGCAATCAGCCCCAGCATTTT CASSSRTGNQPQHF
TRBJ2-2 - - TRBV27 TGTGCCAGCAGTCTACCTAGGGGAACCAACACCGGGGAGCTGTTTTTT CASSLPRGTNTGELFF
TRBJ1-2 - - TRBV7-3 TGTGCCAGCAGCCAAAGTGGGGGGAACTATGGCTACACCTTC CASSQSGGNYGYTF
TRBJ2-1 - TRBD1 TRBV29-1 TGCAGCGCCCCCGGCCGGGACAGGGGGGGTAATGAGCAGTTCTTC CSAPGRDRGGNEQFF
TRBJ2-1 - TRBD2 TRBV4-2 TGTGCCAGCAGCCAAGGACTAGCGGGGATGTTCAATGAGCAGTTCTTC CASSQGLAGMFNEQFF
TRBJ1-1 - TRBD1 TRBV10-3 TGTGCCATCAGTGAGCGGGACAGGGGGCGGGTTGGGGCTTTCTTT CAISERDRGRVGAFF
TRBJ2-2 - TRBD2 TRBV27 TGTGCCAGCAGTCTAGCGGGAGTACCCACCGGGGAGCTGTTTTTT CASSLAGVPTGELFF